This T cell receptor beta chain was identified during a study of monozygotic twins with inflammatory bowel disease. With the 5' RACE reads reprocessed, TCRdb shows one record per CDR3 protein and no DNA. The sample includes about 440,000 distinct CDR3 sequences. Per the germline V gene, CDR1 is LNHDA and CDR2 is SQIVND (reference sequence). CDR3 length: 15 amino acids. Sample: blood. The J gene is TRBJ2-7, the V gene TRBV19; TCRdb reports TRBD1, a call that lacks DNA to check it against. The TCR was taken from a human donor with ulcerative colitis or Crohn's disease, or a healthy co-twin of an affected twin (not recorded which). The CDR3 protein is CASSPSGRGSYEQYF.